This is a list of T cell receptor beta chains from one sample in a study of tissue T cells after allogeneic stem cell transplantation. TCRdb keeps only in-frame clones here, not all; method: immunoSEQ multiplex PCR. The sample has roughly 9,200 clones, roughly 60% seen once. The source material was tissue from the jejunum, sampled at autopsy. The receptors shown here come from a woman aged 18-49 years with breast cancer. CDR3s include the opening cysteine and the closing phenylalanine or tryptophan. The D gene is left open where the match is weak. Not all rows give a size; the values are once, few, many and, for expanded clones, a class.

J: TRBJ2-1
V: TRBV18
D: TRBD1
size: once
CDR3: CASSPADRGRYRDNEQFF
DNA: TGTGCCAGCTCACCCGCGGACAGGGGGAGGTATAGGGACAATGAGCAGTTCTTC

J: TRBJ1-1
V: TRBV2
D: NA
size: NA
CDR3: CASGRTEGDTEAFF
DNA: TGTGCCAGCGGTAGGACAGAGGGGGACACTGAAGCTTTCTTT

J: TRBJ1-2
V: TRBV5-4
D: TRBD1
size: NA
CDR3: CASSTGPTGKINYGYTF
DNA: TGTGCCAGCAGTACCGGACCGACAGGGAAAATTAACTATGGCTACACCTTC

J: TRBJ2-7
V: TRBV5-4
D: NA
size: NA
CDR3: CASSLGVAYEQYF
DNA: TGTGCCAGCAGCTTGGGGGTGGCTTACGAGCAGTACTTC

J: TRBJ1-1
V: TRBV5-4
D: NA
size: NA
CDR3: CASSHPNTEAFF
DNA: TGTGCCAGCAGCCATCCCAACACTGAAGCTTTCTTT

J: TRBJ1-5
V: TRBV7-2
D: NA
size: few
CDR3: CASSLDLSGHQPQHF
DNA: TGTGCCAGCAGCTTAGATTTGAGTGGCCATCAGCCCCAGCATTTT

J: TRBJ1-2
V: TRBV7-9
D: NA
size: NA
CDR3: CASSLTTGRNYGYTF
DNA: TGTGCCAGCAGCTTAACAACTGGCAGAAACTATGGCTACACCTTC

J: TRBJ2-2
V: TRBV7-2
D: NA
size: few
CDR3: CASSQDRGSGELFF
DNA: TGTGCCAGCAGTCAAGACCGGGGTTCCGGGGAGCTGTTTTTT

J: TRBJ1-3
V: TRBV2
D: NA
size: NA
CDR3: CASLMNPSGNTIYF
DNA: TGTGCCAGTCTCATGAACCCCTCTGGAAACACCATATATTTT

J: TRBJ2-5
V: TRBV9
D: NA
size: NA
CDR3: CASSVGRRAGAQETQYF
DNA: TGTGCCAGCAGCGTGGGTCGAAGGGCAGGGGCCCAAGAGACCCAGTACTTC

J: TRBJ2-7
V: TRBV7-2
D: NA
size: few
CDR3: CASSLELGEQYF
DNA: TGTGCCAGCAGCTTAGAACTGGGGGAGCAGTACTTC

J: TRBJ2-5
V: TRBV18
D: NA
size: NA
CDR3: CASSPVRETQYF
DNA: TGTGCCAGCTCACCAGTCAGAGAGACCCAGTACTTC

J: TRBJ2-1
V: TRBV28
D: NA
size: medium-sized
CDR3: CASSFPGPSRFF
DNA: TGTGCCAGCAGTTTTCCAGGGCCCTCCCGTTTCTTC

J: TRBJ1-4
V: TRBV15
D: TRBD1
size: NA
CDR3: CATSRDPRRQGHNEKLFF
DNA: TGTGCCACCAGCAGAGATCCCCGACGACAGGGGCATAATGAAAAACTGTTTTTT

J: TRBJ1-1
V: TRBV2
D: NA
size: NA
CDR3: CASSNAGETEAFF
DNA: TGTGCCAGCAGTAACGCAGGGGAAACTGAAGCTTTCTTT

J: TRBJ1-1
V: TRBV28
D: NA
size: NA
CDR3: CASSVAGWETNTEAFF
DNA: TGTGCCAGCTCCGTGGCAGGGTGGGAGACGAACACTGAAGCTTTCTTT

J: TRBJ1-2
V: TRBV6-5
D: NA
size: few
CDR3: CASMYREGGYGYTF
DNA: TGTGCCAGCATGTACAGGGAAGGAGGCTATGGCTACACCTTC

J: TRBJ1-2
V: TRBV2
D: NA
size: medium-sized
CDR3: CASRGFNYGYTF
DNA: TGTGCCAGCAGGGGGTTCAACTATGGCTACACCTTC

J: TRBJ1-2
V: TRBV6-5
D: NA
size: NA
CDR3: CASSRDSNYGYTF
DNA: TGTGCCAGCAGTCGCGACAGCAACTATGGCTACACCTTC

J: TRBJ1-1
V: TRBV19
D: NA
size: few
CDR3: CASSIQLENTEAFF
DNA: TGTGCCAGTAGTATACAGTTAGAGAACACTGAAGCTTTCTTT

J: TRBJ1-2
V: TRBV7-2
D: NA
size: few
CDR3: CASSFRVYGYTF
DNA: TGTGCCAGCAGCTTTAGGGTCTATGGCTACACCTTC

J: TRBJ2-7
V: TRBV2
D: TRBD1
size: NA
CDR3: CASSERGTGQYF
DNA: TGTGCCAGCAGTGAAAGGGGGACAGGGCAGTACTTC

J: TRBJ1-5
V: TRBV7-9
D: NA
size: NA
CDR3: CASSETGGGDQPQHF
DNA: TGTGCCAGCAGCGAGACCGGCGGCGGGGATCAGCCCCAGCATTTT

J: TRBJ2-7
V: TRBV29-1
D: NA
size: few
CDR3: CSVVLGGIAYEQYF
DNA: TGCAGCGTTGTGCTAGGGGGTATAGCGTACGAGCAGTACTTC

J: TRBJ2-5
V: TRBV12-3/TRBV12-4
D: NA
size: NA
CDR3: CASSTGEQETQYF
DNA: TGTGCCAGCAGTACTGGCGAACAAGAGACCCAGTACTTC

J: TRBJ1-5
V: TRBV7-2
D: NA
size: medium-sized
CDR3: CASSLGRDQPQHF
DNA: TGTGCCAGCAGCTTAGGGAGGGATCAGCCCCAGCATTTT

J: TRBJ1-1
V: TRBV10-3
D: TRBD1
size: once
CDR3: CAIGQERGETEAFF
DNA: TGTGCCATCGGACAGGAGCGTGGGGAGACTGAAGCTTTCTTT

J: TRBJ2-2
V: TRBV2
D: NA
size: NA
CDR3: CASSESSGDGELFF
DNA: TGTGCCAGCAGTGAAAGTAGCGGCGACGGGGAGCTGTTTTTT

J: TRBJ2-7
V: TRBV27
D: TRBD2
size: NA
CDR3: CASSFAGAGVGAYEQYF
DNA: TGTGCCAGCAGTTTTGCCGGAGCGGGAGTGGGGGCCTACGAGCAGTACTTC

J: TRBJ1-4
V: TRBV11-2
D: NA
size: NA
CDR3: CASSTHGASNEKLFF
DNA: TGTGCCAGCAGCACGCACGGGGCCTCCAATGAAAAACTGTTTTTT

J: TRBJ1-1
V: TRBV11-1
D: TRBD1
size: NA
CDR3: CASSSDRANTEAFF
DNA: TGTGCCAGCAGCTCGGACAGGGCGAACACTGAAGCTTTCTTT

J: TRBJ2-7
V: TRBV10-3
D: TRBD1
size: once
CDR3: CAAGVVGQTYEQYF
DNA: TGTGCCGCCGGAGTCGTGGGACAGACCTACGAGCAGTACTTC

J: TRBJ2-4
V: TRBV6-5
D: TRBD2
size: NA
CDR3: CASRGLAGDKNIQYF
DNA: TGTGCCAGCCGGGGACTAGCGGGGGACAAAAACATTCAGTACTTC

J: TRBJ1-6
V: TRBV28
D: NA
size: NA
CDR3: CASSPPPHKTGYNSPLHF
DNA: TGTGCCAGCAGTCCACCACCACACAAGACAGGCTATAATTCACCCCTCCACTTT

J: TRBJ2-7
V: TRBV6-2/TRBV6-3
D: NA
size: medium-sized
CDR3: CASSYAGSGYEQYF
DNA: TGTGCCAGCAGTTACGCGGGGTCGGGCTACGAGCAGTACTTC

J: TRBJ2-7
V: TRBV2
D: TRBD1
size: NA
CDR3: CASRLDRSYEQYF
DNA: TGTGCCAGCAGACTGGACAGGTCCTACGAGCAGTACTTC

J: TRBJ1-4
V: TRBV12-3/TRBV12-4
D: NA
size: NA
CDR3: CASSVNEKLFF
DNA: TGTGCCAGCAGCGTTAATGAAAAACTGTTTTTT

J: TRBJ2-7
V: TRBV21-1
D: NA
size: NA
CDR3: CASSKTSGRTYNLLYEQYF
DNA: TGTGCCAGCAGCAAGACTAGCGGGAGGACATACAATCTCCTATACGAGCAGTACTTC

J: TRBJ2-7
V: TRBV6-2/TRBV6-3
D: NA
size: NA
CDR3: CASSYVASYEQYF
DNA: TGTGCCAGCAGTTACGTGGCATCGTACGAGCAGTACTTC

J: TRBJ2-5
V: TRBV11-2
D: NA
size: NA
CDR3: CASTFGAQETQYF
DNA: TGTGCCAGCACCTTTGGGGCTCAAGAGACCCAGTACTTC

J: TRBJ2-7
V: TRBV4-3
D: TRBD2
size: NA
CDR3: CASSQDRFTVGLAAKRVYEQYF
DNA: TGCGCCAGCAGCCAAGACCGTTTCACCGTTGGGCTAGCGGCAAAAAGAGTATACGAGCAGTACTTC

J: TRBJ2-5
V: TRBV25-1
D: NA
size: NA
CDR3: CASSEFKETNQETQYF
DNA: TGTGCCAGCAGTGAATTTAAGGAAACCAACCAAGAGACCCAGTACTTC

J: TRBJ2-5
V: TRBV29-1
D: TRBD2
size: NA
CDR3: CSVGTSGQETQYF
DNA: TGCAGCGTTGGGACTAGCGGTCAAGAGACCCAGTACTTC

J: TRBJ2-1
V: TRBV28
D: TRBD2
size: NA
CDR3: CASRVGATSGRREQFF
DNA: TGTGCCAGCAGGGTGGGGGCCACTAGCGGGAGGCGGGAGCAGTTCTTC

J: TRBJ2-3
V: TRBV6-5
D: NA
size: once
CDR3: CASSYELTDTQYF
DNA: TGTGCCAGCAGTTACGAGCTCACAGATACGCAGTATTTT

J: TRBJ1-4
V: TRBV4-3
D: NA
size: NA
CDR3: CASSQEGRLGEKLFF
DNA: TGCGCCAGCAGCCAAGAAGGGAGGTTGGGGGAAAAACTGTTTTTT

J: TRBJ1-5
V: TRBV6-2/TRBV6-3
D: TRBD1
size: medium-sized
CDR3: CASSTGTGVFGPQHF
DNA: TGTGCCAGCAGTACCGGGACAGGCGTATTCGGGCCCCAGCATTTT

J: TRBJ2-1
V: TRBV5-4
D: NA
size: NA
CDR3: CASSLGLDANEQFF
DNA: TGTGCCAGCAGCTTGGGACTGGATGCCAATGAGCAGTTCTTC

J: TRBJ2-1
V: TRBV7-2
D: NA
size: few
CDR3: CASSLLSSLDEQFF
DNA: TGTGCCAGCAGCTTATTGAGCTCTCTCGATGAGCAGTTCTTC

J: TRBJ2-1
V: TRBV27
D: TRBD1
size: NA
CDR3: CASSSTTGGVLNEQFF
DNA: TGTGCCAGCAGTTCAACTACAGGGGGAGTTTTAAATGAGCAGTTCTTC

J: TRBJ2-1
V: TRBV9
D: NA
size: few
CDR3: CASSVGLERTAGNEQFF
DNA: TGTGCCAGCAGCGTAGGTCTAGAGCGGACAGCCGGCAATGAGCAGTTCTTC

J: TRBJ2-7
V: TRBV18
D: TRBD1
size: medium-sized
CDR3: CASSPEDRTEQYF
DNA: TGTGCCAGCTCACCAGAGGACAGGACGGAGCAGTACTTC

J: TRBJ2-7
V: TRBV7-2
D: TRBD2
size: NA
CDR3: CASSPTGTSVYEQYF
DNA: TGTGCCAGCAGCCCGACCGGGACTAGCGTCTACGAGCAGTACTTC

J: TRBJ2-3
V: TRBV5-3
D: TRBD2
size: NA
CDR3: CARSLPLKGASLAGVRNTQYF
DNA: TGTGCCAGAAGCTTACCACTCAAGGGGGCCTCTCTAGCGGGAGTTCGAAATACGCAGTATTTT

J: TRBJ1-6
V: TRBV30
D: NA
size: NA
CDR3: CAWSPLGGAPLHF
DNA: TGTGCCTGGAGTCCACTCGGGGGGGCACCCCTCCACTTT